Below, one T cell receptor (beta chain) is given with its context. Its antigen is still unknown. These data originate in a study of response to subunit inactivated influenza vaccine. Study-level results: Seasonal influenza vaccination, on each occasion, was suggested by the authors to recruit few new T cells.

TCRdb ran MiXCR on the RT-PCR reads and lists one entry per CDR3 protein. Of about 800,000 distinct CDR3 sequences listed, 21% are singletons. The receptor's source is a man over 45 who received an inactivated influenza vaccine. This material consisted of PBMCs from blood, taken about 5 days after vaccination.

This chain's CDR3 is CASSQDLVAANTGELFF. The CDR3 nucleotides are TGCGCCAGCAGCCAAGATTTGGTAGCGGCGAACACCGGGGAGCTGTTTTTT. The chain is built from TRBV4-1 and TRBJ2-2; possibly TRBD2 for D (6 bases). CDR3 length: 17 residues. V lost 0 bases to trimming and J lost 0 bases, with 11 bases between them. The germline V gene encodes CDR1 MGHRA and CDR2 YSYEKL.